One sample yielded the 32 T cell receptor beta chains listed below, sequenced in a study of blood T cell repertoires in COVID-19 (dated by TCRdb to about 2020). The method was the immunoSEQ multiplex PCR assay. As stored in TCRdb, this immuneACCESS dataset retains in-frame rearrangements with V and J assigned. A fraction of the clones does not appear; measured against another copy, unresolved V genes explain less than half of the discrepancy, and the remainder lacks a known reason. This sample comprises fewer than 350,000 clones, approximately 90% of them detected only once. Clones ranked in the top ten supply roughly 2.9% of the sample. Sequences were obtained from PBMCs or T cells enriched from blood (not recorded which). Every receptor here comes from a middle-aged man who had been exposed to COVID-19.

DNA for the CDR3: TGTGCCAGCAGCAAGACAGGGGAAGAGCAGTACTTC. Its translation is CASSKTGEEQYF. The rearrangement uses TRBV7-3 and TRBJ2-7, with 8 bases identical to TRBD1. V shed 5 bases, J shed 7 bases, and the junction held 4 bases outside the gene matches. Germline-derived CDR1 and CDR2 are SGHTA and FQGTGA. This CDR3 is built from 12 residues.

The chain is built from TRBV15 and TRBJ2-7, with TRBD1 matching over 7 bases. The ends lost 5 bases at V and 0 bases at J; junction bases unmatched: 7. The germline gives CDR1 LNHNV, CDR2 YYDKDF (reference sequence). This CDR3 is 15 amino acids long. CDR3 in amino acids: CATSSPTGISYEQYF. In nucleotides, the CDR3 is TGTGCCACCAGCTCACCGACAGGGATCTCCTACGAGCAGTACTTC.

The V call is TRBV9, the J call TRBJ2-3; D may be TRBD1 (5 bases). Trimming stripped 4 bases from V and 0 bases from J, with 12 bases between. The CDR3 covers 15 residues. CDR1 and CDR2 (germline): SGDLS, YYNGEE. As DNA, the CDR3 is TGTGCCAGCAGCCTCCAGGGATTGAGCACAGATACGCAGTATTTT. Translation: CASSLQGLSTDTQYF.

The V and J genes are TRBV15 and TRBJ1-1; TRBD1 is a possible D gene (5 bases). V lost 9 bases and J 1 base, leaving 12 bases between the germline ends. The germline gives CDR1 LNHNV, CDR2 YYDKDF (reference sequence). The CDR3 consists of 13 residues. This CDR3 reads CATTTDSNTEAFF. CDR3 coding DNA: TGTGCCACAACGACAGACTCGAACACTGAAGCTTTCTTT. Drawing the rest from reference TRBV15 and TRBJ1-1, the complete variable domain is DAMVIQNPRYQVTQFGKPVTLSCSQTLNHNVMYWYQQKSSQAPKLLFHYYDKDFNNEADTPDNFQSRRPNTSFCFLDIRSPGLGDTAMYLCATTTDSNTEAFFGQGTRLTVV.

This chain links TRBV14 with TRBJ2-2; TRBD1 might be the D (5 bases). CDR3 length: 16 amino acids. Trimming removed 4 bases from V and 3 bases from J, with 15 bases in between. In germline, CDR1 is SGHDN, CDR2 FVKESK. The CDR3 DNA reads as TGTGCCAGCAGCCCCCGAGACAGATTTCACACCGGGGAGCTGTTTTTT. Residues: CASSPRDRFHTGELFF.

CDR3 residues: CATSRDGGTSGYTGELFF. CDR3 DNA sequence: TGTGCCACCAGCAGAGATGGTGGGACTAGCGGATATACCGGGGAGCTGTTTTTT. The chain links TRBV15 to TRBJ2-2; 11 bases match TRBD2. Trimming removed 0 bases from V and 5 bases from J; junction bases left unmatched: 8. CDR1 and CDR2 (germline): LNHNV, YYDKDF (reference sequence). CDR3 length equals 18 residues.

This chain links TRBV9 with TRBJ2-4, with 9 bases that match TRBD1. V dropped 3 bases and J dropped 3; count of bases not matched to a gene: 7. The germline V gene has CDR1 SGDLS and CDR2 YYNGEE. This CDR3 has 16 amino acids. This CDR3 reads CASSGGTGWGKNIQYF. DNA for the CDR3: TGTGCCAGCAGCGGAGGGACAGGGTGGGGCAAAAACATTCAGTACTTC.

V is TRBV28 and J is TRBJ1-5; 9 bases are shared with TRBD1. With 5 bases clipped from V and 4 bases from J, the junction kept 6 bases outside the gene matches. The CDR3 runs 15 residues. Germline values: CDR1 MDHEN, CDR2 SYDVKM. Here the CDR3 reads CASSTTDRGNQPQHF. CDR3 in DNA: TGTGCCAGCAGTACCACCGACAGGGGGAATCAGCCCCAGCATTTT.

This chain uses TRBV5-6 with TRBJ1-1, with TRBD1 as a possible D gene (6 bases). From germline, CDR1 is SGHDT and CDR2 YYEEEE. The V gene lost 4 bases and the J gene lost 0 bases, with 22 bases spanning the gap. The CDR3 consists of 18 residues. CDR3 sequence (DNA): TGTGCCAGCAGCGCGGGGGCGCGTGCGCTTTACATGAACACTGAAGCTTTCTTT. As protein: CASSAGARALYMNTEAFF.

The chain couples TRBV19 to TRBJ1-1, with 10 bases aligning to TRBD1. V lost 8 bases to trimming and J lost 1 base; unmatched junction nucleotides: 4. CDR3 length: 14 amino acids. Germline CDR1 reads LNHDA; CDR2 reads SQIVND (reference sequence). The CDR3 sequence is CASGTGVTNTEAFF. DNA of the CDR3: TGTGCCAGTGGGACAGGGGTTACGAACACTGAAGCTTTCTTT.

The rearrangement uses TRBV4-1 and TRBJ2-7, with TRBD1 matching 7 bases. With 3 bases clipped from V and 3 bases from J, the junction kept 5 bases outside the gene matches. Per the germline V gene, CDR1 is MGHRA and CDR2 is YSYEKL. The CDR3 has 14 amino acids. Here the CDR3 DNA reads TGCGCCAGCAGCCATCCGGACAGGCACTACGAGCAGTACTTC. The encoded protein is CASSHPDRHYEQYF.

The chain joins TRBV29-1 to TRBJ2-1, with a weak D call TRBD2 (5 bases). Trimming removed 7 bases from V and 2 bases from J, with 12 bases in between. The CDR3 covers 13 residues. Germline lookup yields CDR1 SQVTM and CDR2 ANQGSEA. CDR3 DNA: TGCAGCGGGAAAGGACTGACCTACAATGAGCAGTTCTTC. This sequence encodes CSGKGLTYNEQFF.

The chain uses TRBV19 and TRBJ1-2; D might be TRBD1 (5 bases). With 6 bases removed from V and 3 bases from J, the gap between germline ends came to 5 bases. Germline CDR1 and CDR2: LNHDA and SQIVND (reference sequence). The CDR3 totals 11 residues. The CDR3 nucleotides are TGTGCCAGTAGGACAGACTATGGCTACACCTTC. Its translation: CASRTDYGYTF.

The chain recombines TRBV19 with TRBJ2-7; TRBD1 agrees at 10 bases. Germline assignment: CDR1 LNHDA and CDR2 SQIVND (reference sequence). The V segment lost 4 bases and the J segment 4 bases; nucleotides outside the gene matches: 4. The CDR3 is made up of 14 amino acids. The CDR3: CASSKDRGQYEQYF. The CDR3 nucleotides read TGTGCCAGTAGTAAAGACAGGGGGCAATACGAGCAGTACTTC.

This chain connects TRBV19 to TRBJ2-1; D perhaps matches TRBD1 (5 bases). Germline lookup yields CDR1 LNHDA and CDR2 SQIVND (reference sequence). V was shortened by 4 bases and J by 5 bases, with 15 bases between the two germline ends. This CDR3 comprises 15 residues. CDR3 loop: CASSKDRTINNEQFF. The CDR3 nucleotides read TGTGCCAGTAGTAAGGACCGGACAATCAACAATGAGCAGTTCTTC.

The V gene is TRBV27, the J gene TRBJ1-5; unclear D gene. The CDR3 has 13 amino acids. CDR1 and CDR2 from the germline V gene are MNHEY and SMNVEV (reference sequence). The V and J ends lost 6 bases and 3 bases respectively, with 9 bases between them. Written as DNA, the CDR3 is TGTGCCAGCAGGCCCGGGTTCAATCAGCCCCAGCATTTT. Residues: CASRPGFNQPQHF.

The V and J genes are TRBV30 and TRBJ1-2, with TRBD1 matching 9 bases. Germline loops: CDR1 GTSNPN, CDR2 SVGIG (reference sequence). The V gene end was trimmed by 1 base and the J gene end by 3 bases; junction bases not matched to a gene: 3. The CDR3 consists of 14 residues. In nucleotides, the CDR3 is TGTGCCTGGAGTGGGGGGACAGGGTACTATGGCTACACCTTC. Protein product: CAWSGGTGYYGYTF.

V usage is TRBV7-9 and J usage is TRBJ1-5; D might be TRBD1 (5 bases). Germline CDR1 reads SEHNR; CDR2 reads FQNEAQ (reference sequence). Trimming stripped 1 base from V and 1 base from J, with 20 bases between. CDR3 length equals 19 residues. CDR3 nucleotides: TGTGCCAGCAGCTTAGAGGTATGGGACTATCATGGGAGCAATCAGCCCCAGCATTTT. Translation: CASSLEVWDYHGSNQPQHF.

The chain links TRBV27 to TRBJ2-3; the D is unclear. The CDR3 totals 13 residues. V gave up 1 base and J gave up 2 bases, with 4 bases separating them. Germline assignment: CDR1 MNHEY and CDR2 SMNVEV (reference sequence). DNA of the CDR3: TGTGCCAGCAGTTTATTCGTCACAGATACGCAGTATTTT. As protein: CASSLFVTDTQYF.

J is TRBJ1-2 and V is TRBV4-3; no definite D call. Trimming removed 4 bases at V and 3 bases at J, with 12 bases between. CDR3 length: 14 amino acids. The germline V gene has CDR1 LGHNA and CDR2 YSLEER. CDR3 sequence reads: CASSPTRGYYGYTF. The CDR3 nucleotides are TGCGCCAGCAGCCCGACCAGAGGATACTATGGCTACACCTTC.

This clone was found once. V gene TRBV2 combines with J gene TRBJ1-1; 7 bases match TRBD1. The germline CDR1 and CDR2 sequences are SNHLY and FYNNEI. Trimming at V came to 9 bases and at J to 1 base, leaving 5 bases not matched to a gene. The CDR3 totals 13 residues. In DNA, the CDR3 is TGTGCCAGTCGACAGGGCCAGAACACTGAAGCTTTCTTT. Amino acid sequence: CASRQGQNTEAFF. The whole variable domain, filled in from reference TRBV2 and TRBJ1-1, reads EPEVTQTPSHQVTQMGQEVILRCVPISNHLYFYWYRQILGQKVEFLVSFYNNEISEKSEIFDDQFSVERPDGSNFTLKIRSTKLEDSAMYFCASRQGQNTEAFFGQGTRLTVV.

The V call is TRBV4-3, the J call TRBJ2-5; tentatively, D is TRBD1 (5 bases). Germline V lookup: CDR1 LGHNA, CDR2 YSLEER. V lost 4 bases and J 2 bases, leaving 11 bases between the germline ends. The CDR3 consists of 14 residues. The CDR3 here is CASSRRATQETQYF. Here the CDR3 DNA reads TGCGCCAGCAGCCGCAGGGCGACTCAAGAGACCCAGTACTTC.

The CDR3, as DNA: TGTGCCAGCAGTGAAAAGGGACAGGGGTTTCGAGAGACCCAGTACTTC. This translates into CASSEKGQGFRETQYF. V and J are TRBV2 and TRBJ2-5; 10 nucleotides agree with TRBD1. The CDR3 loop spans 16 amino acids. Per the germline V gene, CDR1 is SNHLY and CDR2 is FYNNEI. V dropped 2 bases and J dropped 4; count of bases not matched to a gene: 7.

This rearrangement joins TRBV28 to TRBJ1-1, with D hard to call. Germline-derived CDR1 and CDR2 are MDHEN and SYDVKM. This CDR3 spans 16 amino acids. Trimming removed 2 bases at V and 1 base at J, with 14 bases between. CDR3 coding DNA: TGTGCCAGCAGTTTACTAGGGAGCGGAAAGAACACTGAAGCTTTCTTT. Translating it yields CASSLLGSGKNTEAFF.

A word on this clone: Germline and junction disagree at one end, which may indicate a read error. The rearrangement uses TRBV4-1 and TRBJ1-6; a possible D gene is TRBD1 (6 bases). The CDR3 is 16 amino acids. CDR1 is MGHRA, CDR2 YSYEKL, per germline. Written as DNA, the CDR3 is TGCGCCAGCAGCCAAGCTAGGGGGAGCTATACTTCACCCCTCCACTTT. This gives the protein CASSQARGSYTSPLHF.

This clone was detected once. V and J are TRBV18 and TRBJ1-1; D not resolved. V was clipped by 2 bases and J by 0 bases, with 10 bases between them. CDR3 size: 15 residues. Germline CDR1 reads KGHSH; CDR2 reads LQKENI. The CDR3 DNA follows: TGTGCCAGCTCACCAGCCCGAGGCTTGAACACTGAAGCTTTCTTT. It translates to CASSPARGLNTEAFF.

The genes are TRBV13 and TRBJ1-2, with TRBD1 matching over 9 bases. Per the germline V gene, CDR1 is PRHDT and CDR2 is FYEKMQ (reference sequence). J gave up 3 bases and V 7 bases, and 15 bases lay outside the gene matches. CDR3 length equals 17 residues. CDR3 residues: CASKTRDRAYQDYGYTF. The DNA of the CDR3 is TGTGCCAGCAAGACCCGGGACAGGGCGTACCAGGACTATGGCTACACCTTC.

V gene TRBV7-9 combines with J gene TRBJ1-1; TRBD1 might be the D (5 bases). The CDR3 length is 14 residues. The germline V gene encodes CDR1 SEHNR and CDR2 FQNEAQ (reference sequence). The V end lost 3 bases, the J end lost 1 base, and 9 bases lay between the germline ends. The CDR3 spells CASSFRQQNTEAFF. CDR3 in DNA: TGTGCCAGCAGCTTTAGACAGCAGAACACTGAAGCTTTCTTT.

The CDR3 bases are TGCGCCAGCAGCTCGCCGACTAGCGGGAGGCGCGATGAGCAGTTCTTC. Amino acids: CASSSPTSGRRDEQFF. The chain is built from TRBV4-1 and TRBJ2-1; the match to TRBD2 covers 13 bases. With V trimmed by 5 bases and J by 8 bases, 9 bases remained unmatched. Germline V gene data show CDR1 as MGHRA and CDR2 as YSYEKL. The CDR3 consists of 16 residues.

V is TRBV29-1 and J is TRBJ1-2, with D possibly TRBD1 on 6 matching bases. Germline loops: CDR1 SQVTM, CDR2 ANQGSEA. Deletions cut 1 base from V and 4 bases from J, with 13 bases between. CDR3 size: 14 residues. The CDR3 nucleotides read TGCAGCGTTGAAGTTTGGACAGTCCCCTATGGCTACACCTTC. Protein product: CSVEVWTVPYGYTF.

This chain connects TRBV9 to TRBJ1-3; D unclear. There are 16 residues in the CDR3. Per germline, CDR1 SGDLS and CDR2 YYNGEE. V was cut by 0 bases and J by 0 bases, with 10 bases left in between. In DNA, the CDR3 is TGTGCCAGCAGCGTAGAAGTGCCCAGCTCTGGAAACACCATATATTTT. It yields the protein CASSVEVPSSGNTIYF.

The chain joins TRBV7-9 to TRBJ2-4; 9 bases align to TRBD2. Per the germline V gene, CDR1 is SEHNR and CDR2 is FQNEAQ (reference sequence). With V trimmed by 5 bases and J by 0 bases, 11 bases remained unmatched. The CDR3 is made up of 18 amino acids. Here the CDR3 reads CASSPGLAGPIAKNIQYF. The CDR3 DNA reads as TGTGCCAGCAGCCCAGGGCTAGCGGGACCCATAGCCAAAAACATTCAGTACTTC.